Described below is a single T cell receptor (beta chain) sequence and its context. Using immunoSEQ multiplex PCR, the repertoire was profiled, and TCRdb retains in-frame clones only, with some absent. The table has about 90,000 clones, 70% to 85% seen once. This record belongs to a study of blood T cell repertoires in COVID-19. The CDR3 length is 16 residues. V gave up 3 bases and J gave up 4 bases, with 16 bases separating them. Per the germline V gene, CDR1 is SGDLS and CDR2 is YYNGEE. The sequenced sample was peripheral blood. This chain uses TRBV9 with TRBJ1-4; D perhaps matches TRBD1 (6 bases). The source of this sequence is a man aged 70 or older with acute or convalescent COVID-19. CDR3 coding DNA: TGTGCCAGCAGCGACCGGGACACTGGATTTAATGAAAAACTGTTTTTT. Translation: CASSDRDTGFNEKLFF.